The clone carrying this T cell receptor beta chain has more than one count but fewer than ten. The target antigen is unknown. These data are taken from a study of cytomegalovirus exposure and HLA in healthy donors. Study-wide points: In an earlier analysis, about 87% or about 30%: the productive usage of most TCR beta V segments. TCR beta V- and J-gene trimming, according to a later analysis, was linked to a missense DCLRE1C variant. The classifier was said to identify cytomegalovirus status with high specificity and sensitivity.

Use of 60 Vbeta and 13 Jbeta primers characterized the PCR. The repertoire was sequenced with immunoSEQ multiplex PCR; TCRdb's copy has only in-frame clones and lacks some. Here the sample spans 75,000 to 100,000 clones, about 74% being singletons. Sampled while nominally healthy, donors likely had unrecorded immune exposures. This CDR3 region has 11 residues. The V gene lost 6 bases and the J gene lost 3 bases, with 6 bases spanning the gap. Per the germline V gene, CDR1 is MNHEY and CDR2 is SVGAGI. The sample comprised PBMCs. The sequence was obtained from a male donor in good health and CMV-seronegative. The chain has TRBV6-5 and TRBJ2-7; no definite D call. The CDR3 region is CASSLGYEQYF. CDR3 sequence (DNA): TGTGCCAGCAGCCTAGGCTACGAGCAGTACTTC.